This paragraph covers one T cell receptor (beta chain) sequence. The antigen remains undetermined. Likely a read error: the CDR3 ends without its conserved phenylalanine or tryptophan. The source of the sample is a study of T-cell reconstitution after alpha-beta-depleted transplantation in children. Study conclusions and caveats: Alpha-beta T cells about two months after transplant reportedly derived from several hundred expanded graft clones.

V gave up 2 bases and J gave up 7 bases; unmatched junction bases: 3. The CDR3 totals 13 residues. A TCRbeta library incorporating unique molecular identifiers was prepared. TCRdb re-analysed the PCR reads in MiXCR, keeping a single row per CDR3 protein. The sample comprises 750,000 to 950,000 distinct CDR3 sequences, less than 20% of which are singletons, and under 6% rests with the top ten. The J gene is TRBJ2-5, the V gene TRBV12-3 or TRBV12-4, with 8 bases lining up with TRBD1. Here the sequenced sample was PBMCs, mostly from graft donor cells, taken 360 days after TCRalphabeta/CD19-depleted stem cell transplant. The sequence was collected from a male patient between 10 and 17 years old who had a stem cell transplant for acute lymphoblastic leukemia, so the T cells may come from the graft donor. The DNA for the CDR3 is TGTGCCAGCAGTTTATCAACAGGGGGGACCCAGTACTTA. Translation gives CASSLSTGGTQYL.